The clone carrying this T cell receptor (beta chain) was observed a handful of times. Stated treatment: roughly 20 received Ad26.COV2.S at low or high dose, single or two shots; about five received placebo; per-sample allocation not given. It was on day 63 after the first vaccine or placebo injection that samples were taken. What was given as vaccine was an Ad26 vector encoding Wuhan-strain SARS-CoV-2 spike. The sample is drawn from a study of Ad26.COV2.S vaccination and SARS-CoV-2 variants. CDR1 is MNHEY, CDR2 SMNVEV, per germline (reference sequence). This CDR3 region has 14 residues. The V and J ends lost 5 bases and 4 bases respectively, with 15 bases between them. TCRdb keeps only in-frame clones here, not all; method: immunoSEQ multiplex PCR. The sample holds under 400,000 clones, roughly 84% seen once.

The rearrangement links TRBV27 to TRBJ2-7; D unclear. The sample was peripheral blood, taken in a trial of Ad26.COV2.S vaccine versus placebo. This clonotype originated in a person between 18 and 65 years old who received the Ad26.COV2.S COVID-19 vaccine or a placebo. CDR3 nucleotide sequence: TGTGCCAGCAGTGTAACCCCGGACGGATACGAGCAGTACTTC. Translation: CASSVTPDGYEQYF.